One and the same sample provided the 27 T cell receptor beta chains below, sequenced in a study of T cells in Graves' hyperthyroidism and ophthalmopathy. RNA transcripts served as the template for amplifying TCR beta CDR3 regions. The primer set for the first-round RT-PCR of the TCR CDR3 was HTBI. TCRdb re-called the multiplex PCR reads through MiXCR, storing one row per CDR3 protein. The data contain about 350,000 distinct CDR3 sequences, approximately 13% of them singletons. Material: blood. Receptors were obtained from a woman in her forties with Graves' ophthalmopathy.

The rearrangement links TRBV5-1 to TRBJ2-3; 11 bases are a match to TRBD2. With 2 bases clipped from V and 0 bases from J, the junction kept 8 bases outside the gene matches. Germline CDR1 SGHRS, CDR2 YFSETQ. This CDR3 is 18 amino acids long. CDR3 region: CASSFGSGGALSTDTQYF. The CDR3, as DNA: TGCGCCAGCAGCTTCGGTAGCGGGGGGGCCTTGAGCACAGATACGCAGTATTTT.

The table lists this clonotype with many counts. The chain combines TRBV2 with TRBJ1-1; TRBD1 matches 10 bases. J gave up 5 bases and V 7 bases, and 4 bases lay outside the gene matches. This CDR3 spans 13 amino acids. Per germline, CDR1 SNHLY and CDR2 FYNNEI. The CDR3 protein is CASIRDRGTEAFF. The DNA of the CDR3 is TGTGCCAGCATACGGGACAGGGGTACTGAAGCTTTCTTT. The whole variable domain, filled in from reference TRBV2 and TRBJ1-1, reads EPEVTQTPSHQVTQMGQEVILRCVPISNHLYFYWYRQILGQKVEFLVSFYNNEISEKSEIFDDQFSVERPDGSNFTLKIRSTKLEDSAMYFCASIRDRGTEAFFGQGTRLTVV.

This clonotype was found many times. V is TRBV5-1 and J is TRBJ2-1, with 10 bases lining up with TRBD2. Germline V gene data show CDR1 as SGHRS and CDR2 as YFSETQ. V trimming: 1 base; J trimming: 9 bases; junction bases outside the gene matches: 4. This CDR3 is 14 amino acids long. Written as DNA, the CDR3 is TGCGCCAGCAGCTTGTATGCTAGCGGGGGTGAGCAGTTCTTC. Translation gives CASSLYASGGEQFF.

In its sample, this clonotype was seen many times. The rearrangement links TRBV10-3 to TRBJ1-4, with D possibly being TRBD1 (5 bases). The CDR3 is made up of 11 amino acids. The germline gives CDR1 ENHRY, CDR2 SYGVKD. Trimming took off 11 bases at V and 6 bases at J, with 10 bases between the two ends. As DNA, the CDR3 is TGTGCCGGGCAGGGTTATGAAAAACTGTTTTTT. The encoded protein is CAGQGYEKLFF.

The J gene is TRBJ1-5, the V gene TRBV24-1; weak D call: TRBD1 (6 bases). V gave up 6 bases and J gave up 1 base, with 9 bases separating them. Germline lookup yields CDR1 KGHDR and CDR2 SFDVKD. The CDR3 is made up of 14 amino acids. The CDR3 sequence: CATSRGESNQPQHF. Here the CDR3 DNA reads TGTGCCACCAGTAGGGGGGAGAGCAATCAGCCCCAGCATTTT.

V is TRBV20-1 and J is TRBJ2-1; 9 nucleotides match TRBD1. The germline CDR1 and CDR2 sequences are DFQATT and SNEGSKA (reference sequence). Unmatched junction bases numbered 13, after V lost 5 bases and J lost 5 bases. The CDR3 has 16 residues. The CDR3 nucleotides read TGCAGTGCTTTAACTTCACAGGGGGCCAGTAACAATGAGCAGTTCTTC. It encodes CSALTSQGASNNEQFF.

The chain links TRBV7-6 to TRBJ2-5; possibly TRBD1 for D (5 bases). CDR1 is SGHVS, CDR2 FNYEAQ, per germline. Trimming shortened V by 5 bases and J by 3 bases, and 10 bases separated the two germline ends. The CDR3 extends over 13 amino acids. CDR3 region: CASSRQGKETQYF. CDR3 nucleotide sequence: TGTGCCAGCAGCCGGCAGGGAAAAGAGACCCAGTACTTC. The complete variable domain, with remaining parts taken from reference TRBV7-6 and TRBJ2-5, reads GAGVSQSPRYKVTKRGQDVALRCDPISGHVSLYWYRQALGQGPEFLTYFNYEAQQDKSGLPNDRFSAERPEGSISTLTIQRTEQRDSAMYRCASSRQGKETQYFGPGTRLLVL.

This clonotype was recorded at least ten times. The chain uses TRBV11-2 and TRBJ2-3; 8 nucleotides align to TRBD2. V lost 5 bases and J lost 4; bases outside the gene matches: 11. This CDR3 region has 16 residues. Germline V gene sequence: CDR1 SGHAT, CDR2 FQNNGV. CDR3 coding DNA: TGTGCCAGCAGCACTGGGCAGCGGGGGACTGCAGATACGCAGTATTTT. This translates into CASSTGQRGTADTQYF. Variable domain in full (rest from reference TRBV11-2 and TRBJ2-3): EAGVAQSPRYKIIEKRQSVAFWCNPISGHATLYWYQQILGQGPKLLIQFQNNGVVDDSQLPKDRFSAERLKGVDSTLKIQPAKLEDSAVYLCASSTGQRGTADTQYFGPGTRLTVL.

Remarks on this clonotype: Being one base from a much bigger clone, this may be a read error. The J gene is TRBJ2-1, the V gene TRBV5-1, with D possibly matching TRBD1 (7 bases). This CDR3 is 15 amino acids long. Germline lookup yields CDR1 SGHRS and CDR2 YFSETQ. V shed 3 bases and J shed 6 bases, with 16 bases lying between them. The CDR3 nucleotides are TGCGCCAGCAGCTGGGGGGCAGGGGGTCCCAATGAGCAGTTCTTC. Its protein product is CASSWGAGGPNEQFF.

This clonotype showed up many times. The chain employs TRBV2 and TRBJ2-1; D is perhaps TRBD1 (7 bases). V shed 2 bases and J shed 2 bases, with 13 bases lying between them. CDR3 size: 16 residues. CDR1 and CDR2 (germline): SNHLY, FYNNEI. The CDR3 reads CASSERSGGPYNEQFF. The CDR3 DNA reads TGTGCCAGCAGTGAAAGATCAGGGGGGCCCTACAATGAGCAGTTCTTC. Full variable domain (missing parts from reference TRBV2 and TRBJ2-1): EPEVTQTPSHQVTQMGQEVILRCVPISNHLYFYWYRQILGQKVEFLVSFYNNEISEKSEIFDDQFSVERPDGSNFTLKIRSTKLEDSAMYFCASSERSGGPYNEQFFGPGTRLTVL.

At least ten counts were recorded for this clonotype. The V call is TRBV6-1, the J call TRBJ2-5; D is possibly TRBD1 or TRBD2 (5 bases each). This CDR3 has 15 residues. Trimming shortened V by 6 bases and J by 5 bases, and 19 bases separated the two germline ends. Germline values: CDR1 MNHNS, CDR2 SASEGT. The CDR3 loop is CASSFPGERGETQYF. CDR3 bases: TGTGCCAGCAGCTTTCCTGGCGAGAGGGGCGAGACCCAGTACTTC.

This clonotype has a count of ten or more. Germline and junction disagree at one end, which may indicate a read error. V gene TRBV9 combines with J gene TRBJ2-1; D gene unclear. This CDR3 has 14 residues. The V gene's germline CDR1 is SGDLS and CDR2 YYNGEE. The CDR3 coding sequence is TGTGCCAGCAGCGTAGCTGTGGGGTACAGTGAGCAGTTCTTC. Translated, it gives CASSVAVGYSEQFF.

This clonotype came up many times. J is TRBJ2-1 and V is TRBV12-3 or TRBV12-4; possible D gene TRBD2, 7 bases. V lost 5 bases and J lost 6, with 17 bases in between. The CDR3 covers 15 residues. CDR3 loop: CASSPRPGEGNEQFF. The CDR3 DNA follows: TGTGCCAGCAGTCCTAGGCCAGGGGAGGGCAATGAGCAGTTCTTC.

This clonotype was found many times. The CDR3 sequence: CASSGRTSGGQETQYF. CDR3 in DNA: TGTGCCAGCAGCGGACGGACTAGCGGGGGACAAGAGACCCAGTACTTC. This chain links TRBV11-2 with TRBJ2-5, with 13 nucleotides matching TRBD2. The V segment lost 5 bases and the J segment 2 bases; nucleotides outside the gene matches: 5. This CDR3 comprises 16 residues. Germline CDR1 SGHAT, CDR2 FQNNGV.

This clonotype showed up many times. The genes are TRBV28 and TRBJ2-7, with D possibly being TRBD2 (6 bases). This CDR3 is 16 amino acids long. The V end lost 5 bases, the J end lost 5 bases, and 22 bases lay between the germline ends. Per germline, CDR1 MDHEN and CDR2 SYDVKM. CDR3 sequence: CASSPPWRGVSNEQYF. The CDR3 nucleotides read TGTGCCAGCAGTCCCCCCTGGAGGGGCGTAAGTAACGAGCAGTACTTC. The variable domain in full, completed from reference TRBV28 and TRBJ2-7, reads DVKVTQSSRYLVKRTGEKVFLECVQDMDHENMFWYRQDPGLGLRLIYFSYDVKMKEKGDIPEGYSVSREKKERFSLILESASTNQTSMYLCASSPPWRGVSNEQYFGPGTRLTVT.

V and J are TRBV9 and TRBJ1-1; D is undetermined. From germline, CDR1 is SGDLS and CDR2 YYNGEE. The V gene lost 4 bases and the J gene lost 3 bases, with 13 bases spanning the gap. The CDR3 totals 14 residues. The CDR3 DNA reads as TGTGCCAGCAGCCCCCACCAGACTGACACTGAAGCTTTCTTT. It specifies CASSPHQTDTEAFF.

This clonotype was recorded many times. The V and J genes are TRBV6-1 and TRBJ1-5, with D possibly TRBD1 on 6 matching bases. CDR1 is MNHNS, CDR2 SASEGT, per germline. V lost 2 bases and J lost 7, with 12 bases in between. This CDR3 is built from 14 residues. CDR3 amino acids: CASSETGGGQPQHF. The CDR3 region has the DNA TGTGCCAGCAGTGAAACGGGGGGCGGGCAGCCCCAGCATTTT.

This clonotype was found many times. The rearrangement uses TRBV12-3 or TRBV12-4 and TRBJ2-7; the match to TRBD1 covers 7 bases. V lost 5 bases, J lost 2 bases, and 3 bases stayed unmatched. CDR3 size: 13 residues. The CDR3 nucleotides are TGTGCCAGCAGTGGGACAGTGACCTACGAGCAGTACTTC. Protein: CASSGTVTYEQYF.

V usage is TRBV11-2 and J usage is TRBJ2-1; no clear D gene. CDR3 size: 17 residues. V dropped 1 base and J dropped 5 bases, with 18 bases sitting between them. Germline CDR1 and CDR2: SGHAT and FQNNGV. The CDR3 loop reads CASSLGWSRPRNNEQFF. CDR3 DNA: TGTGCCAGCAGCTTAGGTTGGAGTCGGCCGCGGAACAATGAGCAGTTCTTC.

Comment on this clonotype: A clone one base away is much larger, so this may be a read error. The chain uses TRBV28 and TRBJ1-1; 8 positions match TRBD1. Germline values: CDR1 MDHEN, CDR2 SYDVKM. CDR3 length equals 14 residues. The CDR3 loop is CASSSTGEGTEASF. In DNA, the CDR3 is TGTGCCAGCAGTTCGACAGGGGAAGGCACTGAAGCTTCCTTT.

In its sample, this clonotype was seen many times. The chain uses TRBV2 and TRBJ2-7; TRBD1 matches 7 bases. Losses at the gene ends were 8 bases for V and 1 base for J; bases not matched to a gene: 17. The CDR3 has 17 amino acids. Germline CDR1 reads SNHLY; CDR2 reads FYNNEI. The CDR3 is CASWSGTGVIGSYEQYF. Here the CDR3 DNA reads TGTGCCAGCTGGTCTGGTACAGGGGTTATCGGGTCCTACGAGCAGTACTTC.

This clonotype was counted ten times or more. The chain employs TRBV11-2 and TRBJ1-2, with D unclear. Per the germline V gene, CDR1 is SGHAT and CDR2 is FQNNGV. Trimming took 7 bases from V and 10 from J, leaving 16 bases between them. The CDR3 is 12 residues long. CDR3 in DNA: TGTGCCAGCACCTGGTTGGGGAGGCCCTACACCTTC. It codes for CASTWLGRPYTF.

Turning to this clonotype: A much larger clone sits a single nucleotide away, making a read error possible. V and J are TRBV12-3 or TRBV12-4 and TRBJ1-6, with no clear D. V was shortened by 4 bases and J by 7 bases, with 14 bases between the two germline ends. This CDR3 region has 15 residues. This CDR3 is CASSSVNPDNSPLHF. The CDR3, as DNA: TGTGCCAGCAGTTCAGTGAACCCTGACAATTCACCCCTCCACTTT.

Many counts were recorded for this clonotype. The rearrangement links TRBV12-3 or TRBV12-4 to TRBJ2-2, with a tentative D call TRBD1 (6 bases). CDR3 size: 15 residues. Trimming pared 5 bases from V and 2 bases from J, leaving 12 bases between. Written as DNA, the CDR3 is TGTGCCAGCAGTCAAAGGGGGACAAACACCGGGGAGCTGTTTTTT. Amino acids: CASSQRGTNTGELFF.

This clonotype was detected a few times. V and J are TRBV19 and TRBJ2-7; D tentatively fits TRBD1 or TRBD2 (5 bases each). V dropped 6 bases and J dropped 2 bases, with 17 bases sitting between them. CDR3 length equals 15 residues. CDR1 LNHDA and CDR2 SQIVND come from the germline V gene (reference sequence). CDR3 DNA: TGTGCCAGTAGCCCGAGGTCGGGACGGACCTACGAGCAGTACTTC. Its translation is CASSPRSGRTYEQYF.

V usage is TRBV15 and J usage is TRBJ1-1; D ambiguous. Germline CDR1 and CDR2: LNHNV and YYDKDF (reference sequence). The CDR3 is 13 amino acids. The ends were cut back, 4 bases at V and 5 bases at J, with 11 bases in the middle. The CDR3 sequence: CATSKKGRTEAFF. The CDR3 nucleotides read TGTGCCACCAGCAAGAAGGGCCGGACTGAAGCTTTCTTT.

This clonotype was observed a few times. The V call is TRBV24-1, the J call TRBJ2-1; D is unclear. The CDR3 spans 16 residues. Germline assignment: CDR1 KGHDR and CDR2 SFDVKD. Trimming took 7 bases from V and 0 from J, leaving 15 bases between them. CDR3 region: CATSPRVASSYNEQFF. CDR3 in DNA: TGTGCCACCAGCCCTAGGGTGGCCAGCTCCTACAATGAGCAGTTCTTC.